These T cell receptor beta chains were read from a single sample in a study of shared clonotypes between healthy human individuals. Produced via immunoSEQ multiplex PCR; TCRdb's table is partial and in-frame only. Of over a million clones listed, roughly 74% are singletons. Source material: memory CD4+ T cells from PBMCs. The receptors were gathered from a man between 18 and 35 years old in good health. Some clones in this sample may be carry-over from other donors' samples. The CDR3 runs from the conserved cysteine through the conserved F or W. Fields, in order: CDR3 DNA, CDR3 protein, clone size, D gene, V gene, J gene. The D gene is left open where the match is weak. For some rows the clone size is stated as once, few or many, or as a class when expanded; others skip it.

CDR3 DNA: TGTGCCAGCAGCACCCAACTAGCGGCAGCGGCAGATACGCAGTATTTT
CDR3 protein: CASSTQLAAAADTQYF
clone size: .
D gene: TRBD2
V gene: TRBV7-8
J gene: TRBJ2-3

CDR3 DNA: TGCGCCAGCAGCTCCGGACAGGGGGGAACTAATGAAAAACTGTTTTTT
CDR3 protein: CASSSGQGGTNEKLFF
clone size: .
D gene: TRBD1
V gene: TRBV5-1
J gene: TRBJ1-4

CDR3 DNA: TGCGCCAGCAGCTACAGGGCAATGAACACCGGGGAGCTGTTTTTT
CDR3 protein: CASSYRAMNTGELFF
clone size: .
D gene: .
V gene: TRBV4-3
J gene: TRBJ2-2

CDR3 DNA: TGTGCCAGCAGTTGGGGGGGCGAAGAGACCCAGTACTTC
CDR3 protein: CASSWGGEETQYF
clone size: .
D gene: .
V gene: TRBV27
J gene: TRBJ2-5

CDR3 DNA: TGTGCCAGCAGCTTAGGCAGGGTTAATGAAAAACTGTTTTTT
CDR3 protein: CASSLGRVNEKLFF
clone size: .
D gene: .
V gene: TRBV7-6
J gene: TRBJ1-4

CDR3 DNA: TGTGCCTGGGGATCCGATCAGCCCCAGCATTTT
CDR3 protein: CAWGSDQPQHF
clone size: .
D gene: .
V gene: TRBV30
J gene: TRBJ1-5

CDR3 DNA: TGTGCCAGCAGTCGACCGGGACAGGGGGAAAGAGACGGCTACACCTTC
CDR3 protein: CASSRPGQGERDGYTF
clone size: .
D gene: TRBD1
V gene: TRBV28
J gene: TRBJ1-2

CDR3 DNA: TGTGCCAGCATGGAACAGCCGAACACCGGGGAGCTGTTTTTT
CDR3 protein: CASMEQPNTGELFF
clone size: .
D gene: .
V gene: TRBV9
J gene: TRBJ2-2

CDR3 DNA: TGTGCCAGCAGCGCCAGGGGGCAAGGAGAGACCCAGTACTTC
CDR3 protein: CASSARGQGETQYF
clone size: once
D gene: TRBD1
V gene: TRBV5-5
J gene: TRBJ2-5

CDR3 DNA: TGTGCCAGCAGCGAACAACCAACCGGGACAGGCGCTTATGGCTACACCTTC
CDR3 protein: CASSEQPTGTGAYGYTF
clone size: .
D gene: TRBD1
V gene: TRBV9
J gene: TRBJ1-2

CDR3 DNA: TGCGCCAGCAGCTTGATCAGCGCTTCTGGAAACACCATATATTTT
CDR3 protein: CASSLISASGNTIYF
clone size: .
D gene: .
V gene: TRBV5-1
J gene: TRBJ1-3

CDR3 DNA: TGCGCCAGCAGCGGCGACACACTGTCGGGTAACACCATATATTTT
CDR3 protein: CASSGDTLSGNTIYF
clone size: .
D gene: .
V gene: TRBV5-1
J gene: TRBJ1-3

CDR3 DNA: TGTGCCAGCGCTGAGATGGGCTCTGGGGCCAACGTCCTGACTTTC
CDR3 protein: CASAEMGSGANVLTF
clone size: .
D gene: .
V gene: TRBV9
J gene: TRBJ2-6

CDR3 DNA: TGTGCCAGCAGTGTTGGACGTCGCGGTAGCACAGATACGCAGTATTTT
CDR3 protein: CASSVGRRGSTDTQYF
clone size: .
D gene: .
V gene: TRBV25-1
J gene: TRBJ2-3

CDR3 DNA: TGCGCCAGCGGGAGGAGCGGGGAGCTGTTTTTT
CDR3 protein: CASGRSGELFF
clone size: many
D gene: .
V gene: TRBV4-1
J gene: TRBJ2-2

CDR3 DNA: TGTGCCAGCAGTTGGGGCAGACCGACTAGCGGGAGAACCCACGAGCAGTACTTC
CDR3 protein: CASSWGRPTSGRTHEQYF
clone size: .
D gene: TRBD2
V gene: TRBV14
J gene: TRBJ2-7

CDR3 DNA: TGTGCCAGCAGCACCAGGACAGGGGCAGGTACAGATACGCAGTATTTT
CDR3 protein: CASSTRTGAGTDTQYF
clone size: once
D gene: TRBD1
V gene: TRBV11-1
J gene: TRBJ2-3

CDR3 DNA: TGCGCCAGTAAGGAGAGATCTGCTGTGGGGAACTACGAGCAGTACTTC
CDR3 protein: CASKERSAVGNYEQYF
clone size: once
D gene: .
V gene: TRBV4-1
J gene: TRBJ2-7

CDR3 DNA: TGTGCCATCAGTGAAGGGACCGGAAAAGAGACCCAGTACTTC
CDR3 protein: CAISEGTGKETQYF
clone size: .
D gene: .
V gene: TRBV10-3
J gene: TRBJ2-5